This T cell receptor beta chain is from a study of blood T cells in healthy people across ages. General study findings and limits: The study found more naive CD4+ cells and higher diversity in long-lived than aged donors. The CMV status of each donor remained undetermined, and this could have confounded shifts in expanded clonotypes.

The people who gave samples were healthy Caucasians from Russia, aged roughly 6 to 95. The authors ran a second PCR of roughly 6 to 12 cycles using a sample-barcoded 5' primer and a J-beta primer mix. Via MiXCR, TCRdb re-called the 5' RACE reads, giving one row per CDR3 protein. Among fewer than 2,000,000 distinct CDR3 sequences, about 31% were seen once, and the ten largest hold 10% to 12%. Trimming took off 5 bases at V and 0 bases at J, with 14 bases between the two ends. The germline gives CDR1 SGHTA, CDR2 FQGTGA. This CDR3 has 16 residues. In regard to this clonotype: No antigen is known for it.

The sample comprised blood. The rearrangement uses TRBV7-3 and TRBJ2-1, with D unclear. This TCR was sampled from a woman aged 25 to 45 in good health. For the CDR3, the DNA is TGTGCCAGCAGCCTCCTGGGGTGGAGCTCCTACAATGAGCAGTTCTTC. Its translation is CASSLLGWSSYNEQFF.